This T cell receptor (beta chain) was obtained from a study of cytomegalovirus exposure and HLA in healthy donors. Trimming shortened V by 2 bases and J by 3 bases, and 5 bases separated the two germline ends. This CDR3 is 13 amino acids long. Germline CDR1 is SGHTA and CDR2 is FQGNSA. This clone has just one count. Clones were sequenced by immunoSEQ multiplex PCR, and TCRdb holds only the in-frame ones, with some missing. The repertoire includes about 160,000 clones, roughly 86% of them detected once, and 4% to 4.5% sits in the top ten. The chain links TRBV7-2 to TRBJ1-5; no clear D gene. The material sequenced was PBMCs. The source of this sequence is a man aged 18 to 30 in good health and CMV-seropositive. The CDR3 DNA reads TGTGCCAGCAGCTTATCGTACAATCAGCCCCAGCATTTT. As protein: CASSLSYNQPQHF.